This T cell receptor beta chain emerged from a study of blood T cell repertoires in COVID-19. Sequencing used immunoSEQ multiplex PCR; TCRdb keeps in-frame clones, though not all of them. The table shows fewer than 300,000 clones, with about nine tenths occurring only once. Germline values: CDR1 SGHNT, CDR2 YYREEE (reference sequence). Losses at the gene ends were 2 bases for V and 0 bases for J; bases not matched to a gene: 3. The CDR3 length is 16 residues. The sequence was collected from a woman aged 40-49 years with acute COVID-19. This chain connects TRBV5-4 to TRBJ2-3, with TRBD2 matching over 10 bases. Specimen: PBMCs or T cells enriched from blood (not recorded which). The CDR3 sequence: CASSFPSGGSTDTQYF. In DNA, the CDR3 is TGTGCCAGCAGCTTTCCTAGCGGGGGCAGCACAGATACGCAGTATTTT.